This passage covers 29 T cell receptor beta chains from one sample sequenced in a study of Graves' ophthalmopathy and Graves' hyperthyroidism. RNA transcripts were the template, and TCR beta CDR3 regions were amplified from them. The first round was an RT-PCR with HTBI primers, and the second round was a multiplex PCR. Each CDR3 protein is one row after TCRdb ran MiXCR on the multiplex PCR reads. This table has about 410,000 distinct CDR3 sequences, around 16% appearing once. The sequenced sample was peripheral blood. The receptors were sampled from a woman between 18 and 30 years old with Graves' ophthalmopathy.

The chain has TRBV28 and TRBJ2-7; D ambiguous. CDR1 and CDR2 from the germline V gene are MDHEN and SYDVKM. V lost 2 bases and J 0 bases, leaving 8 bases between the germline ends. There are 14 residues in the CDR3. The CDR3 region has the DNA TGTGCCAGCAGTTTAGTCAGGTACTCCTACGAGCAGTACTTC. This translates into CASSLVRYSYEQYF.

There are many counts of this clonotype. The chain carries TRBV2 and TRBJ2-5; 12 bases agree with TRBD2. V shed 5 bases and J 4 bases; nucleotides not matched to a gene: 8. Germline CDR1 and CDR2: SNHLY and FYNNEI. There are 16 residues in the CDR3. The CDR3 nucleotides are TGTGCCAGCAGTCCCGGGTCGACTAGCGGGAGAGAGACCCAGTACTTC. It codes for CASSPGSTSGRETQYF.

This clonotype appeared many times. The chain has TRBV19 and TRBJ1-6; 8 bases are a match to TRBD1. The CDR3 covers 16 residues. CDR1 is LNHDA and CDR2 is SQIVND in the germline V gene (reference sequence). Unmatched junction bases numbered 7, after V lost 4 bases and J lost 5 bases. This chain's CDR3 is CASSTQGVTHNSPLHF. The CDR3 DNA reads TGTGCCAGTAGTACACAGGGGGTAACTCATAATTCACCCCTCCACTTT.

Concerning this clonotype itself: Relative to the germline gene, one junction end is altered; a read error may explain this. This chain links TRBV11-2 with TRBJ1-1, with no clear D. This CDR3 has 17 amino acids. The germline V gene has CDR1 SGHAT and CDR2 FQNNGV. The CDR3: CASSSKWTSIMKTEAFF. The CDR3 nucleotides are TGTGCCAGCAGCTCGAAATGGACGTCCATAATGAAGACTGAAGCTTTCTTT.

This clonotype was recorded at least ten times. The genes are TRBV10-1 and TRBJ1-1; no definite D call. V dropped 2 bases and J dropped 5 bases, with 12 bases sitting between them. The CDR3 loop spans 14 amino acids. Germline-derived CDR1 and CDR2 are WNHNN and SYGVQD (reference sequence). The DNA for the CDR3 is TGCGCCAGCAGTGAGAACCCTCAAAAGACTGAAGCTTTCTTT. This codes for CASSENPQKTEAFF.

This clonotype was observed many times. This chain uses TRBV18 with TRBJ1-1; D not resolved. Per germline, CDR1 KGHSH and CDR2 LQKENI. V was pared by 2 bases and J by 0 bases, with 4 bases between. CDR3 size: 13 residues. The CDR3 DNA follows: TGTGCCAGCTCACCAAAGGTGAACACTGAAGCTTTCTTT. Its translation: CASSPKVNTEAFF.

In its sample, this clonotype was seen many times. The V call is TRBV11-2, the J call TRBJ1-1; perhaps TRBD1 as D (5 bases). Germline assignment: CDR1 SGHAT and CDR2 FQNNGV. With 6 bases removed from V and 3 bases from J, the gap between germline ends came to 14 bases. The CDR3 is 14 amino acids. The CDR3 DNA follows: TGTGCCAGCAGTTACTTAGTGGGGGACACTGAAGCTTTCTTT. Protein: CASSYLVGDTEAFF.

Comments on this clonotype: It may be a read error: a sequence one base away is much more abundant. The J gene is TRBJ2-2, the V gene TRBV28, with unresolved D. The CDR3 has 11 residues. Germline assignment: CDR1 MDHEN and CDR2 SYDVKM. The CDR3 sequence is CVSSLKGELFF. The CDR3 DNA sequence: TGTGTCAGCAGTCTCAAAGGGGAGCTGTTTTTT.

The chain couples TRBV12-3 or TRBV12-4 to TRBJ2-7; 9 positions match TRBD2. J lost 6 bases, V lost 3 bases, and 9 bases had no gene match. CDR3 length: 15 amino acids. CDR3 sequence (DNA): TGTGCCAGCAGTTTGAGAGCGGGAGGACATCTCGAGCAGTACTTC. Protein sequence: CASSLRAGGHLEQYF.

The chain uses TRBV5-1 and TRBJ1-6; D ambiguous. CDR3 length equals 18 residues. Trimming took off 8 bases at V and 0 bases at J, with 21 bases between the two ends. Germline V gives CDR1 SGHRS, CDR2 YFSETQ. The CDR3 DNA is TGCGCCAGGGCTCGGGCACAAATCCCGAGCTCCTATAATTCACCCCTCCACTTT. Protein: CARARAQIPSSYNSPLHF.

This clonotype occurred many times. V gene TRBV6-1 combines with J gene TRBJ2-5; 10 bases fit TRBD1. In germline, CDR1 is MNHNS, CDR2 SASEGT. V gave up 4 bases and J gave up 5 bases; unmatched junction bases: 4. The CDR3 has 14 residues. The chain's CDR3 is CASSGPGQGETQYF. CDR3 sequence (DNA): TGTGCCAGCAGTGGACCGGGACAGGGGGAGACCCAGTACTTC.

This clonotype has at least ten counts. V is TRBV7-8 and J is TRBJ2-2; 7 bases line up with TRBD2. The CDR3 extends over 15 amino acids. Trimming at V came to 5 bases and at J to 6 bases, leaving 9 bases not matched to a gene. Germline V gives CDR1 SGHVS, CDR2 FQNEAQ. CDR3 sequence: CASSLLAGDSGELFF. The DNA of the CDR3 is TGTGCCAGCAGCCTCCTGGCGGGGGACTCCGGGGAGCTGTTTTTT.

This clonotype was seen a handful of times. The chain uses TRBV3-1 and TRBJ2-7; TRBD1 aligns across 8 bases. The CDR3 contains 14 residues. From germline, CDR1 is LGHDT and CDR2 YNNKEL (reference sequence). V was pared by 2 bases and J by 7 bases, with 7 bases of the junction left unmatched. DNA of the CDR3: TGTGCCAGCAGCCAACACCGGACAGGGTTTGAGCAGTACTTC. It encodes CASSQHRTGFEQYF.

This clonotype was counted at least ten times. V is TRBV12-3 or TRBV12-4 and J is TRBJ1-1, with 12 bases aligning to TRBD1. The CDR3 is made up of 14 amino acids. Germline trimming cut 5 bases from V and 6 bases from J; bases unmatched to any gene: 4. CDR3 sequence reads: CASSRGQGAAEAFF. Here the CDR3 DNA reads TGTGCCAGCAGTAGGGGACAGGGGGCGGCTGAAGCTTTCTTT.

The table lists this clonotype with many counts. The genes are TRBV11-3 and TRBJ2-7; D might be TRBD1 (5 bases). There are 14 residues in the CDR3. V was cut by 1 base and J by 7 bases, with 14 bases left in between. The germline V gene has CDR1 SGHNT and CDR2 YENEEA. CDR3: CASSLAYEGEEQYF. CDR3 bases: TGTGCCAGCAGCTTAGCGTATGAAGGGGAAGAGCAGTACTTC.

CDR3 DNA: TGTGCCAGCAGTTCACCCACAGGGTACACTGAAGCTTTCTTT. Residues: CASSSPTGYTEAFF. This rearrangement joins TRBV28 to TRBJ1-1; tentatively, D is TRBD1 (6 bases). Trimming left V 4 bases short and J 3 bases short, with 12 bases between. Germline CDR1 and CDR2: MDHEN and SYDVKM. CDR3 length: 14 residues.

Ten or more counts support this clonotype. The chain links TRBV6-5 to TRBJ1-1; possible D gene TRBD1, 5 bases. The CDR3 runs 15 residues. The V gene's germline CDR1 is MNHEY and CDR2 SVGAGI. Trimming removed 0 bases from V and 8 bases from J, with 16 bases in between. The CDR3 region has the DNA TGTGCCAGCAGTTACTCCCCAGGGTGGGTTGGAGAAGCTTTCTTT. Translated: CASSYSPGWVGEAFF.

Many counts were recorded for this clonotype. The CDR3 protein is CASSLAPGSAGELFF. For the CDR3, the DNA is TGTGCCAGCAGCTTAGCTCCGGGAAGTGCCGGGGAGCTGTTTTTT. The V gene is TRBV7-9, the J gene TRBJ2-2; D is perhaps TRBD2 (5 bases). Germline V gives CDR1 SEHNR, CDR2 FQNEAQ (reference sequence). Deletions cut 0 bases from V and 6 bases from J, with 11 bases between. The CDR3 loop spans 15 amino acids.

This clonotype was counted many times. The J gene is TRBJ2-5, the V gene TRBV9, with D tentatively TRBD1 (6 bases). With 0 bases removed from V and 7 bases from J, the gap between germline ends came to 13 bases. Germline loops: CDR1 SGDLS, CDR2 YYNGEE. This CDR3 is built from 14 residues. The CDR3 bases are TGTGCCAGCAGCGTAGCTACAGGGCTGGGGACCCAGTACTTC. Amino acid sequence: CASSVATGLGTQYF.

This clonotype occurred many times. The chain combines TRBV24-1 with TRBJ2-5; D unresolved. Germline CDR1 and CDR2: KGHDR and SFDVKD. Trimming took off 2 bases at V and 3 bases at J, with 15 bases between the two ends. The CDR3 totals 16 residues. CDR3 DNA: TGTGCCACCAGTGATTCCACCGGAGCAGATGAAGAGACCCAGTACTTC. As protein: CATSDSTGADEETQYF.

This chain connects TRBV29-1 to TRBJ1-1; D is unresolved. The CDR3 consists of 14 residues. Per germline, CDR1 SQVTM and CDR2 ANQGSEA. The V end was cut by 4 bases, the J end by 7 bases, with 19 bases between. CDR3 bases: TGCAGCGTTGCTGGTTCGGCAGGCCAATTTGAAGCTTTCTTT. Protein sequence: CSVAGSAGQFEAFF.

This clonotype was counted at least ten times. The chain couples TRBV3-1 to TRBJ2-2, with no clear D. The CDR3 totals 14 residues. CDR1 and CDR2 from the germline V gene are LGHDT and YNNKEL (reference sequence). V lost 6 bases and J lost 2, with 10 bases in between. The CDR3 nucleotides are TGTGCCAGCAGAGACACCACAAACACCGGGGAGCTGTTTTTT. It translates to CASRDTTNTGELFF. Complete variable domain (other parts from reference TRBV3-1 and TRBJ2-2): DTAVSQTPKYLVTQMGNDKSIKCEQNLGHDTMYWYKQDSKKFLKIMFSYNNKELIINETVPNRFSPKSPDKAHLNLHINSLELGDSAVYFCASRDTTNTGELFFGEGSRLTVL.

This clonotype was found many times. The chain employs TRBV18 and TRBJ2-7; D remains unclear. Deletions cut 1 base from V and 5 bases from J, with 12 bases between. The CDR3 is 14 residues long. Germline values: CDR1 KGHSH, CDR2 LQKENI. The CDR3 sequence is CASSPLLGVDEQYF. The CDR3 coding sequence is TGTGCCAGCTCACCACTGCTAGGTGTCGACGAGCAGTACTTC.

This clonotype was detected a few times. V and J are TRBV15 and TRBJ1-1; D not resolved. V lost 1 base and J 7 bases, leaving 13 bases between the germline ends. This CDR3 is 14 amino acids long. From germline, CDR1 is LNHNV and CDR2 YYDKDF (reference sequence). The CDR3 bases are TGTGCCACCAGCAGAGCGGAGGAGCAAGATGAAGCTTTCTTT. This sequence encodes CATSRAEEQDEAFF.

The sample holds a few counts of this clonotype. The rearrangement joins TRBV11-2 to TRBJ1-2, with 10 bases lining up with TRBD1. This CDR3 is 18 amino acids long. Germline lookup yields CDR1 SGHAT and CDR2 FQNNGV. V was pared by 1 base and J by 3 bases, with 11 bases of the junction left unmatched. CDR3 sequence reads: CASSLVFSGQGRDYGYTF. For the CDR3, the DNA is TGTGCCAGCAGCTTAGTTTTCTCGGGACAGGGGAGGGACTATGGCTACACCTTC.

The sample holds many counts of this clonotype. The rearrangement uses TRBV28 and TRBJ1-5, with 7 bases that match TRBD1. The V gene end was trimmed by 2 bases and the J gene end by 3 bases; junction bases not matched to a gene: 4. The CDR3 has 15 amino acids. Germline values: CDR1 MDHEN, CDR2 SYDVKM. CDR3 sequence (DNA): TGTGCCAGCAGTTTAGACAGGGAAGACAATCAGCCCCAGCATTTT. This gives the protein CASSLDREDNQPQHF.

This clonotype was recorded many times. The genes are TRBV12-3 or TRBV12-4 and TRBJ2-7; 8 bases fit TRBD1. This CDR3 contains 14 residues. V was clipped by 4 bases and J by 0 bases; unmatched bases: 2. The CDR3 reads CASSSTGDSYEQYF. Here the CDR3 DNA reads TGTGCCAGCAGTTCGACAGGGGACTCCTACGAGCAGTACTTC.

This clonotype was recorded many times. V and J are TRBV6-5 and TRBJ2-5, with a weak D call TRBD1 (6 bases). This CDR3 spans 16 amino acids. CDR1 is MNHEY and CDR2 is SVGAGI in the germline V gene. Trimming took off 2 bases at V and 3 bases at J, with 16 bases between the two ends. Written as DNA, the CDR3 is TGTGCCAGCAGTTACAATTTACAGGGTCCGGAAGAGACCCAGTACTTC. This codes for CASSYNLQGPEETQYF.

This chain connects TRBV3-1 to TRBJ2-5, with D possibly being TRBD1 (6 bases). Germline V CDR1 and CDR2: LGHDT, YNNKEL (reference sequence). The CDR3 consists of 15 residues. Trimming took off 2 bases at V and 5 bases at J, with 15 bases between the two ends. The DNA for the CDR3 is TGTGCCAGCAGCCAATCCTACACAGGGATGGAGACCCAGTACTTC. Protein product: CASSQSYTGMETQYF.